A single sample is the source of the 16 T cell receptor beta chains below, sequenced in a study of cytomegalovirus exposure and HLA in healthy donors. PCR amplification relied on 60 Vbeta primers (plus 13 Jbeta primers). The method was immunoSEQ multiplex PCR; TCRdb's version includes in-frame clones alone and lacks a portion of them. This table holds roughly 200,000 clones, roughly 80% found once. Sequenced input: PBMCs. These receptors all come from a woman in her 50s in good health and CMV-seronegative.

This clone appeared a single time. This sequence joins TRBV27 and TRBJ1-5; possibly TRBD1 for D (5 bases). Trimming stripped 5 bases from V and 4 bases from J, with 12 bases between. CDR3 length: 14 residues. The germline V gene has CDR1 MNHEY and CDR2 SMNVEV (reference sequence). The CDR3 loop reads CASSPDRANQPQHF. Here the CDR3 DNA reads TGTGCCAGCAGTCCAGACAGAGCAAATCAGCCCCAGCATTTT.

The rearrangement links TRBV28 to TRBJ2-6; D remains unclear. CDR3 length: 15 residues. Looked up from germline, CDR1 is MDHEN and CDR2 is SYDVKM. V lost 1 base and J lost 2, with 6 bases in between. The CDR3: CASSLLAAGANVLTF. DNA of the CDR3: TGTGCCAGCAGTTTATTAGCTGCTGGGGCCAACGTCCTGACTTTC.

The chain has TRBV28 and TRBJ2-5, with 8 positions matching TRBD2. CDR1 MDHEN and CDR2 SYDVKM come from the germline V gene. CDR3 length: 16 residues. Trimming cost V 6 bases and J 4 bases; bases outside gene matches: 13. The CDR3 region is CASSSPGGGLGETQYF. DNA for the CDR3: TGTGCCAGCAGCTCCCCCGGGGGGGGCCTGGGAGAGACCCAGTACTTC.

The V gene is TRBV27, the J gene TRBJ2-2, with a possible D match to TRBD2 (6 bases). Deletions cut 0 bases from V and 3 bases from J, with 23 bases between. Germline values: CDR1 MNHEY, CDR2 SMNVEV (reference sequence). The CDR3 extends over 20 amino acids. The DNA of the CDR3 is TGTGCCAGCAGTTTATCTCCTCCGGACGGCTCCTGGGAGGACACCGGGGAGCTGTTTTTT. Its protein is CASSLSPPDGSWEDTGELFF.

Here the CDR3 reads CASSPADSGTQYF. The CDR3 DNA follows: TGTGCCAGCAGTCCGGCCGACTCCGGTACGCAGTATTTT. This chain links TRBV7-9 with TRBJ2-3, with no clear D. This CDR3 has 13 amino acids. Looked up from germline, CDR1 is SEHNR and CDR2 is FQNEAQ (reference sequence). Trimming left V 6 bases short and J 8 bases short, with 15 bases between. Together with reference TRBV7-9 and TRBJ2-3, the CDR3 gives the full variable domain: DTGVSQNPRHKITKRGQNVTFRCDPISEHNRLYWYRQTLGQGPEFLTYFQNEAQLEKSRLLSDRFSAERPKGSFSTLEIQRTEQGDSAMYLCASSPADSGTQYFGPGTRLTVL.

The chain combines TRBV7-9 with TRBJ1-2, with D perhaps matching TRBD1 (6 bases). Trimming stripped 4 bases from V and 5 bases from J, with 14 bases between. This CDR3 region has 14 residues. The germline V gene encodes CDR1 SEHNR and CDR2 FQNEAQ (reference sequence). This CDR3 is CASSYPDRLYGYTF. The CDR3 DNA reads TGTGCCAGCAGCTACCCGGACAGATTATATGGCTACACCTTC.

The chain joins TRBV5-1 to TRBJ2-6; D not resolved. Germline V gives CDR1 SGHRS, CDR2 YFSETQ. V gave up 0 bases and J gave up 2 bases, with 6 bases separating them. The length of the CDR3 is 15 residues. The CDR3 nucleotides read TGCGCCAGCAGCTTGGGAGCAACTGGGGCCAACGTCCTGACTTTC. As protein: CASSLGATGANVLTF.

CDR3 loop: CASSSGYTGELFF. CDR3 nucleotide sequence: TGTGCCAGCAGTAGCGGATATACCGGGGAGCTGTTTTTT. This chain links TRBV11-3 with TRBJ2-2, with D tentatively TRBD2 (6 bases). Trimming stripped 6 bases from V and 5 bases from J, with 10 bases between. Germline V gene lookup returns CDR1 SGHNT and CDR2 YENEEA. The CDR3 contains 13 residues.

The rearrangement links TRBV5-1 to TRBJ2-5; tentative D call: TRBD2 (5 bases). The V end was cut by 1 base, the J end by 5 bases, with 9 bases between. The germline gives CDR1 SGHRS, CDR2 YFSETQ. CDR3 length: 13 amino acids. The chain's CDR3 is CASSLREVETQYF. The CDR3 bases are TGCGCCAGCAGCTTGCGGGAAGTGGAGACCCAGTACTTC.

The chain employs TRBV28 and TRBJ1-5; D not certain. The CDR3 is made up of 13 amino acids. In germline, CDR1 is MDHEN, CDR2 SYDVKM. The V end was cut by 2 bases, the J end by 5 bases, with 7 bases between. For the CDR3, the DNA is TGTGCCAGCAGTTTAGTGGACTATCAGCCCCAGCATTTT. Translating it yields CASSLVDYQPQHF.

The gene calls are TRBV28 and TRBJ2-7; 7 bases map to TRBD2. The J segment lost 3 bases and the V segment lost 3 bases, leaving 8 bases of the junction unmatched. Germline V gives CDR1 MDHEN, CDR2 SYDVKM. The length of the CDR3 is 15 residues. This chain's CDR3 is CASSFGLAEDYEQYF. As DNA, the CDR3 is TGTGCCAGCAGTTTTGGGCTAGCGGAGGACTACGAGCAGTACTTC.

V is TRBV6-5 and J is TRBJ1-1; TRBD1 agrees at 8 bases. With V trimmed by 5 bases and J by 11 bases, 10 bases remained unmatched. Germline CDR1 MNHEY, CDR2 SVGAGI. The CDR3 consists of 13 residues. The CDR3 DNA follows: TGTGCCAGCAGTGCCTACCGGACAGGGCTGGCTTTCTTT. This translates into CASSAYRTGLAFF.

The genes are TRBV15 and TRBJ2-1, with a tentative D call TRBD2 (5 bases). The length of the CDR3 is 12 residues. In germline, CDR1 is LNHNV, CDR2 YYDKDF (reference sequence). V shed 5 bases and J shed 11 bases, with 13 bases lying between them. For the CDR3, the DNA is TGTGCCACCAGCCCCGGTTCGGGAAAGCAGTTCTTC. Translated: CATSPGSGKQFF.

The chain employs TRBV19 and TRBJ2-5; maybe TRBD1 (6 bases). The DNA end is more similar to TRBJ2-7, so the J call may be wrong. Germline-derived CDR1 and CDR2 are LNHDA and SQIVND (reference sequence). The CDR3 is 14 amino acids. As DNA, the CDR3 is TGTGCCAGTAGTATCACAGGGCTCTATTACGAGCAGTACTTC. Its translation is CASSITGLYYEQYF.

V is TRBV28 and J is TRBJ1-4, with 11 bases aligning to TRBD1. V was clipped by 3 bases and J by 9 bases; unmatched bases: 9. The CDR3 totals 16 residues. CDR1 MDHEN and CDR2 SYDVKM come from the germline V gene. CDR3 DNA sequence: TGTGCCAGCAGTTTTTCCTCCGGGACAGGGGGACAAAAACTGTTTTTT. It encodes CASSFSSGTGGQKLFF.

This clone has only one observation. This chain uses TRBV28 with TRBJ2-7; 9 bases are shared with TRBD1. There are 15 residues in the CDR3. With 6 bases clipped from V and 12 bases from J, the junction kept 18 bases outside the gene matches. Per germline, CDR1 MDHEN and CDR2 SYDVKM. CDR3 in amino acids: CASRPPGTGRPRRYF. The CDR3 nucleotides are TGTGCCAGCAGGCCGCCCGGGACAGGGCGTCCGCGGCGGTACTTC.